This T cell receptor (beta chain) was sequenced for a study of T cells in Graves' hyperthyroidism and ophthalmopathy. Study outcomes and limitations: Most clonotypes that expanded in the thyroid above 0.001 also showed up in blood. Ophthalmopathy stood apart from stable hyperthyroidism in a 13 V-J model.

Diagnoses were established using clinical symptoms, serum thyroxine and TRAb, thyroid ultrasound and orbital computed tomography. The PBMCs were taken from more than 8 ml of fresh peripheral blood. CDR1 DFQATT and CDR2 SNEGSKA come from the germline V gene (reference sequence). V was pared by 1 base and J by 4 bases, with 5 bases of the junction left unmatched. The CDR3 has 15 residues. Amplified regions were TCR beta CDR3 sequences from RNA transcripts. When the TCR CDR3 underwent first-round RT-PCR, the HTBI primer set was used. Via MiXCR, TCRdb re-called the multiplex PCR reads, giving one row per CDR3 protein. The sample consists of about 300,000 distinct CDR3 sequences, roughly 19% of them appearing once. This clonotype was counted at least ten times. Its antigen is undetermined.

The chain couples TRBV20-1 to TRBJ2-7; 12 bases align to TRBD2. The sequenced material came from blood. This sequence was found in a man aged 50-60 years with Graves' ophthalmopathy. The CDR3 loop is CSARVTLAGGYEQYF. The CDR3 coding sequence is TGCAGTGCTAGAGTAACCCTAGCGGGAGGGTACGAGCAGTACTTC.